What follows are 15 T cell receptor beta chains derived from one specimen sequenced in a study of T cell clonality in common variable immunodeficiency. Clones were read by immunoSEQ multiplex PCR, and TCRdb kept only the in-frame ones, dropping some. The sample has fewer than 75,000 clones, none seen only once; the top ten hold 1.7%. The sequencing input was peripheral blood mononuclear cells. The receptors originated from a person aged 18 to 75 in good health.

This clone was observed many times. The sequenced CDR3 bases are TGCAGTGCTAGAGATTCCAGTCTGATCAATCAGCCC. Its protein product is CSARDSSLINQP. The whole CDR3 protein reads CSARDSSLINQPQHF. The chain couples TRBV20-1 to TRBJ1-5; D is unclear. The observed sequence ends 3 residues before the CDR3 terminus, with the missing tail filled in from the germline J gene. Germline assignment: CDR1 DFQATT and CDR2 SNEGSKA (reference sequence). Deletions cut 0 bases from V and 3 bases from J, with 12 bases between. There are 15 residues in the CDR3.

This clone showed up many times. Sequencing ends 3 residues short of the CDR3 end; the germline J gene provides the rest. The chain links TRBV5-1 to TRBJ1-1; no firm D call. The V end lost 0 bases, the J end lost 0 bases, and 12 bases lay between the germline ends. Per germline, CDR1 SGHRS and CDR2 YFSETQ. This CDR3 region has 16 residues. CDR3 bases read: TGCGCCAGCAGCTTGGACCAAACAAGAGTGAACACTGAA. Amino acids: CASSLDQTRVNTE. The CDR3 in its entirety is CASSLDQTRVNTEAFF.

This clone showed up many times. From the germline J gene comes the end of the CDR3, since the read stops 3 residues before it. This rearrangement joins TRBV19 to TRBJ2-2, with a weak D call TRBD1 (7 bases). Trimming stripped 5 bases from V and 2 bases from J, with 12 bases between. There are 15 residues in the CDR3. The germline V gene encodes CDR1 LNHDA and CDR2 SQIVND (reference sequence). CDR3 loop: CASSGGTVNTGELFF. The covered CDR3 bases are TGTGCCAGTAGTGGCGGGACAGTTAACACCGGGGAG.

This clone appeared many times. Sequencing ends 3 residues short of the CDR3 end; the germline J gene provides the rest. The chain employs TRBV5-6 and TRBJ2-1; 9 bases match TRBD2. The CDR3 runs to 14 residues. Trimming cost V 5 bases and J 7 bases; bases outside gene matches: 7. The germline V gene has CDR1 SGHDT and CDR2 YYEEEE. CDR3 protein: CASSLRGGTNEQFF. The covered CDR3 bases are TGTGCCAGCAGTTTGCGGGGGGGCACGAATGAG.

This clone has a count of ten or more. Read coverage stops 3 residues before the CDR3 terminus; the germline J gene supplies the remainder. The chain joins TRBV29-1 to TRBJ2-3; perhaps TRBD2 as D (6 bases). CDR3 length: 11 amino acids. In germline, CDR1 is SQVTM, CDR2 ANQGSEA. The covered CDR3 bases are TGCAGCCCTGCGTGGGCGGGGACG. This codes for CSPAWAGT. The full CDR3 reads CSPAWAGTQYF.

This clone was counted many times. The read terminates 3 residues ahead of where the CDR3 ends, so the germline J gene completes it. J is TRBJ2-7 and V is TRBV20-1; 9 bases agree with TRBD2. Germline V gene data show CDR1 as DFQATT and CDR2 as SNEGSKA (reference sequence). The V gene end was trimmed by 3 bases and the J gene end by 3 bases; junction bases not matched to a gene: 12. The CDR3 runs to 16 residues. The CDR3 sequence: CSARIAGGPNHYEQYF. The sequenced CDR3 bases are TGCAGTGCTAGGATCGCGGGGGGGCCTAACCACTACGAG.

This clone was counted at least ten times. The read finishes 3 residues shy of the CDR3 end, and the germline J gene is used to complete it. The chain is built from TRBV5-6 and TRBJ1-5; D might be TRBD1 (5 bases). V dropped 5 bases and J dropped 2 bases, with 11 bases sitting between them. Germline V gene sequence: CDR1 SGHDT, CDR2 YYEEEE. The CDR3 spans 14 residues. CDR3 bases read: TGTGCCAGCAGGCAATGGGGCGGCAATCAGCCC. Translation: CASRQWGGNQP. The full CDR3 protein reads CASRQWGGNQPQHF.

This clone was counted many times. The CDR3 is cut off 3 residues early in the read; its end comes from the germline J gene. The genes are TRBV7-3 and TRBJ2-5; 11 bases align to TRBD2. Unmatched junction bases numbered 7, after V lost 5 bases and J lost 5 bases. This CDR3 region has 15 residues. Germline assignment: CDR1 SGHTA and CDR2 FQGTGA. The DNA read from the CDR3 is TGTGCCAGCAGCCCACTAGCGGGAGCGGGTGAGACC. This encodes CASSPLAGAGET. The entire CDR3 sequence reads CASSPLAGAGETQYF.

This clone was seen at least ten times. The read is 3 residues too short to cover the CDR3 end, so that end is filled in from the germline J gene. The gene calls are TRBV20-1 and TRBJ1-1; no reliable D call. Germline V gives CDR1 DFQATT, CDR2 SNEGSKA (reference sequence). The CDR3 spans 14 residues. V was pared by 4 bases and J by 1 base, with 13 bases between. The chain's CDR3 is CSANEWWANTEAFF. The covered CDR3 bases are TGCAGTGCTAACGAGTGGTGGGCGAACACTGAA.

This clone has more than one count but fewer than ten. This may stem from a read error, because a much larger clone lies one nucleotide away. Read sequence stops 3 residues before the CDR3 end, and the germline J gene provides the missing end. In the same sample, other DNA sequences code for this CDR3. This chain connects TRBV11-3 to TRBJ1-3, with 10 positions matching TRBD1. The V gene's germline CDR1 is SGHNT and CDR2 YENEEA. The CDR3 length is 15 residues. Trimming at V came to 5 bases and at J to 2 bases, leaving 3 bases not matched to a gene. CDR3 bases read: TGTGCCAGCAGCCCGGGACAGGGGCCTGGAAACACC. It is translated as CASSPGQGPGNT. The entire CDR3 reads CASSPGQGPGNTIYF.

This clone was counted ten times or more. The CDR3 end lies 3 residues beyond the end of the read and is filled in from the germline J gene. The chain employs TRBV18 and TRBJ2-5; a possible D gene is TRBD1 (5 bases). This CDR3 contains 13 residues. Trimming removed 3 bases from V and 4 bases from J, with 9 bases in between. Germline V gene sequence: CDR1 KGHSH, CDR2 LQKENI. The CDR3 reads CASSPPGRETQYF. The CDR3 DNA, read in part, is TGTGCCAGCTCACCCCCAGGGCGAGAGACC.

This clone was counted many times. CDR3 in amino acids: CASSWAGSYEQYF. The sequenced part of the CDR3 DNA is TGTGCCAGCAGTTGGGCGGGTAGCTACGAG. V gene TRBV27 combines with J gene TRBJ2-7, with D perhaps TRBD2 (5 bases). The CDR3 extends 3 residues past the end of the read, so its final part is completed from the germline J gene. The V end was cut by 4 bases, the J end by 3 bases, with 10 bases between. CDR3 size: 13 residues. The germline V gene has CDR1 MNHEY and CDR2 SMNVEV (reference sequence).

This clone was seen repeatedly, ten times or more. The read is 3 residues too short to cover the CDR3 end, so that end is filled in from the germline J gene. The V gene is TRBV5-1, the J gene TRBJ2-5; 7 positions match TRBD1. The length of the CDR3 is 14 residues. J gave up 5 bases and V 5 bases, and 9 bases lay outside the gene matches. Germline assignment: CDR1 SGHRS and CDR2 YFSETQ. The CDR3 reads CASRMTGQGETQYF. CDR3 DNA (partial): TGCGCCAGCAGAATGACAGGGCAGGGGGAGACC.

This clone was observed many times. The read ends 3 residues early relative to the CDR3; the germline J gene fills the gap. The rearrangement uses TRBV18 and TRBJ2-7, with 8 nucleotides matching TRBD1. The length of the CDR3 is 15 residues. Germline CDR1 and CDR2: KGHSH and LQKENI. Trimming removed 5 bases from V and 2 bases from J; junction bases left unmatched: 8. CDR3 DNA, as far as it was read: TGTGCCAGCTCATTCGACCGGACAGGGACCTACGAG. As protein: CASSFDRTGTYE. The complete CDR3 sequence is CASSFDRTGTYEQYF.

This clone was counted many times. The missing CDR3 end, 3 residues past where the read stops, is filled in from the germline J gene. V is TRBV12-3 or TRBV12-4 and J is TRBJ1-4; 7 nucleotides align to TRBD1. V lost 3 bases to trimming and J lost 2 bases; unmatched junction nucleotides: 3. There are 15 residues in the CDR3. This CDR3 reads CASSFQGGTNEKLFF. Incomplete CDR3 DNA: TGTGCCAGCAGTTTTCAAGGGGGCACTAATGAAAAA.